The 2 T cell receptor beta chains below were found in one sample sequenced in a study of Ad26.COV2.S vaccination and SARS-CoV-2 variants. The protocol was immunoSEQ multiplex PCR, while the TCRdb copy is restricted to in-frame clones and leaves out a portion. The sample lists hundreds of thousands of clones, around nine tenths seen once, with 9% to 15% in the top ten. The sample's treatment: over 15 received Ad26.COV2.S at low or high dose, single or two shots; five or six received placebo; per-sample allocation not given. On day 63 after the first injection, vaccine and placebo recipients gave samples. This specimen was peripheral blood, taken in a trial of Ad26.COV2.S vaccine versus placebo. Receptor source: a person aged 18-60 years who received the Ad26.COV2.S COVID-19 vaccine or a placebo.

The V and J genes are TRBV19 and TRBJ2-5; 7 bases line up with TRBD1. Germline V gene data show CDR1 as LNHDA and CDR2 as SQIVND (reference sequence). The CDR3 covers 15 residues. V shed 3 bases and J 5 bases; nucleotides not matched to a gene: 9. CDR3 region: CASSIPKGAVETQYF. Written as DNA, the CDR3 is TGTGCCAGTAGTATTCCGAAGGGGGCTGTGGAGACCCAGTACTTC.

This clone appeared once. The J gene is TRBJ2-2, the V gene TRBV9; 13 bases are a match to TRBD2. With V trimmed by 1 base and J by 5 bases, 5 bases remained unmatched. The CDR3 is 17 amino acids. The germline CDR1 and CDR2 sequences are SGDLS and YYNGEE. CDR3 nucleotides: TGTGCCAGCAGCGTAACTAGCGGGAGGGCCAGGACCGGGGAGCTGTTTTTT. Protein sequence: CASSVTSGRARTGELFF.